Given below is one T cell receptor beta chain in context. The antigen remains undetermined. This specimen belongs to a study of T cell repertoires in cytomegalovirus infection. Study summary: From public TCR beta signatures came an indication of both CMV infection and matching HLA type.

Between the trimmed V and J ends, which lost 5 bases and 5 bases, there was a span of 15 bases. The CDR3 length is 14 residues. CDR1 is MDHEN and CDR2 is SYDVKM in the germline V gene. TCRdb independently ran MiXCR on the reads; one entry per CDR3 protein. The top ten hold roughly a quarter of the sample, which has roughly 500,000 distinct CDR3 sequences, approximately 15% seen once. Study-wide points: HLA-C-restricted CMV-specific TCR beta clonotypes were dominant in the ex vivo response.

The chain combines TRBV28 with TRBJ2-5, with D unresolved. Sequencing was done on a sample of CD8+ T cells from PBMCs. This receptor was identified in a human donor in good health (CMV status not recorded). Some clones in this sample may be carry-over from other donors' samples. The CDR3 sequence: CASSPPPRAETQYF. The CDR3 bases are TGTGCCAGCAGTCCCCCCCCCCGGGCTGAGACCCAGTACTTC.